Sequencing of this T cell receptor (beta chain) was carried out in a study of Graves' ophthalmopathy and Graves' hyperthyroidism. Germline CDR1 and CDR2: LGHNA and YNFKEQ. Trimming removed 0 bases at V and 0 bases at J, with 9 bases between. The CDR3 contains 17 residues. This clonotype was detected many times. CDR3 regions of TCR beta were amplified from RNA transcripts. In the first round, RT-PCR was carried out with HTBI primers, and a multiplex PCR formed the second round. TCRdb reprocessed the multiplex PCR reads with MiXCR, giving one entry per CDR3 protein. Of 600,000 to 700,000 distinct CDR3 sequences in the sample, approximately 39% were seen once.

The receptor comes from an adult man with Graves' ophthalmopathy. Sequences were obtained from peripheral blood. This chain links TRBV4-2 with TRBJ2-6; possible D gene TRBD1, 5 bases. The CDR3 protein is CASSQDTGSSGANVLTF. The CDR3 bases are TGTGCCAGCAGCCAAGATACAGGATCCTCTGGGGCCAACGTCCTGACTTTC.